This T cell receptor beta chain was observed in a study of blood T cell repertoires in COVID-19. The CDR3 contains 13 residues. In germline, CDR1 is SGHVS, CDR2 FNYEAQ. With 5 bases removed from V and 3 bases from J, the gap between germline ends came to 9 bases. The protocol was immunoSEQ multiplex PCR, while the TCRdb copy is restricted to in-frame clones and leaves out a portion. The sample has some 190,000 clones; approximately 80% are singletons. The V gene is TRBV7-6, the J gene TRBJ2-3; tentative D call: TRBD1 (6 bases). What was sequenced was PBMCs or T cells enriched from blood (not recorded which). This TCR was sampled from a man in his thirties or forties with acute COVID-19. The CDR3 sequence: CASSRTGTDTQYF. The CDR3 nucleotides are TGTGCCAGCAGCAGAACAGGGACAGATACGCAGTATTTT.